This T cell receptor (beta chain) came from a study of shared clonotypes between healthy human individuals. Study background: The study drew on a couple of women and a few men aged 18 to 49 as donors.

Extraction of genomic DNA in unsorted samples used approximately 100 million PBMCs. Germline CDR1 reads MDHEN; CDR2 reads SYDVKM. This CDR3 comprises 14 residues. The V gene end was trimmed by 7 bases and the J gene end by 3 bases; junction bases not matched to a gene: 5. Deep level was the assay's run setting. Sequencing was performed with immunoSEQ multiplex PCR; in TCRdb, only in-frame clones are kept and a portion is missing. The table records approximately 500,000 clones, roughly 80% of them present only once. Specimen: PBMCs. This TCR came from a woman aged 40 to 49 in good health. Some clones in this sample may be carry-over from other donors' samples. The chain carries TRBV28 and TRBJ1-5; 8 bases align to TRBD1. The DNA for the CDR3 is TGTGCCAGCATCCAGACAGGGGTCAATCAGCCCCAGCATTTT. As protein: CASIQTGVNQPQHF.